The 7 T cell receptor beta chains reported below all come from one sample, sequenced in a study of molecular identifiers for immune sequencing clone quantification. TCRdb re-called the PCR reads through MiXCR, storing one row per CDR3 protein. Found here are 7,500 to 10,000 distinct CDR3 sequences, approximately 15% of them singletons; the top ten hold less than 2%. The sequenced sample was naive CD8+ T cells from blood, with Jurkat cell RNA spiked in. Described subset: FACS-sorted CD8+CD4-CCR7+CD45RA+ naive T cells. Receptor source: a human donor in good health. Some libraries in this study had Jurkat cell RNA spiked in.

This clonotype was seen ten or more times. The rearrangement joins TRBV12-3 or TRBV12-4 to TRBJ1-5, with D possibly TRBD1 on 6 matching bases. V gave up 2 bases and J gave up 6 bases, with 11 bases separating them. The CDR3 is made up of 14 amino acids. For the CDR3, the DNA is TGTGCCAGCAGTTTAAGGGCAGGGGTTCAGCCCCAGCATTTT. It codes for CASSLRAGVQPQHF.

By proportion, this clonotype is medium-sized. This chain uses TRBV29-1 with TRBJ2-5; 8 nucleotides agree with TRBD2. The V gene's germline CDR1 is SQVTM and CDR2 ANQGSEA. V was pared by 2 bases and J by 2 bases, with 4 bases of the junction left unmatched. This CDR3 comprises 14 residues. CDR3 region: CSVELAGKQETQYF. The DNA for the CDR3 is TGCAGCGTTGAATTAGCGGGAAAACAAGAGACCCAGTACTTC.

Concerning this clonotype itself: A clone one base away is much larger, so this may be a read error. The chain employs TRBV12-3 or TRBV12-4 and TRBJ2-3, with 7 positions matching TRBD2. CDR3 length: 15 amino acids. The CDR3 nucleotides are TGTGCCAACAGTTTAAGCGGGGCACTCACAGATACGCAGTATTTT. Its translation is CANSLSGALTDTQYF.

This clonotype was detected ten times or more. One end of the junction fails to match germline, which may point to a read error. V is TRBV20-1 and J is TRBJ2-1; 11 bases are shared with TRBD2. This CDR3 contains 12 residues. Germline values: CDR1 DFQATT, CDR2 SNEGSKA (reference sequence). The CDR3 DNA sequence: TGCAGTGCTCCCCCGGGACTAGCGGATATTAATTTC. Its protein product is CSAPPGLADINF.

This clonotype showed up many times. The rearrangement uses TRBV27 and TRBJ2-3; D is ambiguous. This CDR3 comprises 13 residues. Per the germline V gene, CDR1 is MNHEY and CDR2 is SMNVEV (reference sequence). Trimming stripped 1 base from V and 6 bases from J, with 8 bases between. The CDR3 nucleotides are TGTGCCAGCAGTTTATTTTTATTTGATACGCAGTATTTT. Its protein product is CASSLFLFDTQYF.

This clonotype counts as medium-sized. The V gene is TRBV27, the J gene TRBJ1-5; D unclear. CDR3 length equals 14 residues. From germline, CDR1 is MNHEY and CDR2 SMNVEV (reference sequence). V lost 3 bases to trimming and J lost 4 bases, with 10 bases between them. The CDR3, as DNA: TGTGCCAGCAGTTTGATTGGGTGGAATCAGCCCCAGCATTTT. Translating gives CASSLIGWNQPQHF.

With regard to this clonotype: A much more abundant neighbour one base away suggests this may be a read error. The V call is TRBV6-5, the J call TRBJ2-5; D ambiguous. Trimming cost V 5 bases and J 4 bases, with 11 bases left between them. Germline V CDR1 and CDR2: MNHEY, SVGAGI. This CDR3 comprises 13 residues. CDR3 sequence (DNA): TGTGCCAGCAGTCCCAGTGGGCGAGAGACCCAGTACTTC. Encoded protein: CASSPSGRETQYF.